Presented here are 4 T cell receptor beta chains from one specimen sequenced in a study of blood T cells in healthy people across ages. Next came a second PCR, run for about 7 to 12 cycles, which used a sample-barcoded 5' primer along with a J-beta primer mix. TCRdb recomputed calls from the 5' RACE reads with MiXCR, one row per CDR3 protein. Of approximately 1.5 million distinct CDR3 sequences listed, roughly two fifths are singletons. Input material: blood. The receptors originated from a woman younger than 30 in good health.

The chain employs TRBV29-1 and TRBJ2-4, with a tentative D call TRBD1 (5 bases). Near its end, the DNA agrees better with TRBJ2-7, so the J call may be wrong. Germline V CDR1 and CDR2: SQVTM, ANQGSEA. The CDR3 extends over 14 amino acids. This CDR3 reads CSVVPETAPYEQYF. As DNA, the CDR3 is TGCAGCGTGGTCCCCGAGACAGCCCCCTACGAGCAGTACTTC.

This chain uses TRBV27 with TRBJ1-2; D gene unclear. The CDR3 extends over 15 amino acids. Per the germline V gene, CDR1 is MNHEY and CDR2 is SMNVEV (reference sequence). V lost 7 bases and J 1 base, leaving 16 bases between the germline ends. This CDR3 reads CASTLRTDFNYGYTF. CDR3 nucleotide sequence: TGTGCCAGCACCCTGAGGACGGATTTTAACTATGGCTACACCTTC.

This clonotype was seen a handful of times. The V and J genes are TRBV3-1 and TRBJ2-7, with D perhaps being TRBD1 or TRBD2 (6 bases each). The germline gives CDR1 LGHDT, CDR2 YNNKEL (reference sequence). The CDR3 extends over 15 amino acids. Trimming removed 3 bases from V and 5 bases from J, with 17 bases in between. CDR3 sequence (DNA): TGTGCCAGCAGCCAGGGGGCTTCGGGAGAAGACGAGCAGTACTTC. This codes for CASSQGASGEDEQYF.

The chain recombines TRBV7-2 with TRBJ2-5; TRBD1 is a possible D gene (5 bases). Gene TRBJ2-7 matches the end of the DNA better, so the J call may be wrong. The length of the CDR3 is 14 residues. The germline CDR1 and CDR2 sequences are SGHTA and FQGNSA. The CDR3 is CASSLLGAKGEQYF. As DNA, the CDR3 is TGTGCCAGCAGCTTACTTGGGGCGAAGGGCGAGCAGTACTTC.